The source of this TCR beta chain is a study of blood T cell repertoires in COVID-19. TCRdb keeps only in-frame clones here, not all; method: immunoSEQ multiplex PCR. This sample has about 150,000 clones, with approximately 80% found just once. The CDR3 runs 15 residues. Germline V gives CDR1 SGHAT, CDR2 FQNNGV. V was trimmed by 5 bases and J by 0 bases, leaving 12 bases between them. The clonotype originates from a woman aged 55-70 years with COVID-19, enrolled during active disease. The chain links TRBV11-2 to TRBJ2-3; D gene uncertain. What was sequenced was peripheral blood. The CDR3 spells CASSRRLESTDTQYF. CDR3 coding DNA: TGTGCCAGCAGCCGCCGACTGGAAAGCACAGATACGCAGTATTTT.